These 24 T cell receptor beta chains were sequenced from one sample in a study of blood T cell repertoires in COVID-19. Using immunoSEQ multiplex PCR, the repertoire was profiled, and TCRdb retains in-frame clones only, with some absent. The sample lists over 55,000 clones, around four fifths occurring once. The source material was peripheral blood. These receptors were collected from a human donor in a cohort sampled during active COVID-19.

The chain employs TRBV24-1 and TRBJ2-1; TRBD2 aligns across 12 bases. The germline CDR1 and CDR2 sequences are KGHDR and SFDVKD. Trimming took 3 bases from V and 6 from J; bases not matched to a gene: 5. CDR3 length: 16 amino acids. The CDR3, as DNA: TGTGCCACCAGTGATCCTAGCGGGGGGGCCGGCAATGAGCAGTTCTTC. It translates to CATSDPSGGAGNEQFF.

This clone was observed a handful of times. The chain uses TRBV10-3 and TRBJ1-2; 7 nucleotides match TRBD1. The CDR3 length is 15 residues. The V and J ends lost 0 bases and 8 bases, in that order; junction bases with no gene match: 9. The germline gives CDR1 ENHRY, CDR2 SYGVKD. The CDR3 sequence: CAISESDRENRGYTF. The CDR3 DNA sequence: TGTGCCATCAGTGAGTCCGACAGGGAAAATCGGGGCTACACCTTC.

A few counts support this clone. The V and J genes are TRBV27 and TRBJ1-2; possibly TRBD1 for D (6 bases). There are 17 residues in the CDR3. V was cut by 0 bases and J by 6 bases, with 20 bases left in between. CDR1 and CDR2 from the germline V gene are MNHEY and SMNVEV (reference sequence). CDR3: CASSLSGTAGTWDGYTF. In nucleotides, the CDR3 is TGTGCCAGCAGTTTATCGGGGACCGCCGGGACATGGGATGGCTACACCTTC.

CDR3 in amino acids: CASSNSISGANVLTF. For the CDR3, the DNA is TGTGCCAGTAGTAACAGCATCTCTGGGGCCAACGTCCTGACTTTC. The chain links TRBV19 to TRBJ2-6, with unresolved D. CDR3 length: 15 residues. Germline assignment: CDR1 LNHDA and CDR2 SQIVND (reference sequence). Trimming took 4 bases from V and 0 from J, leaving 7 bases between them.

This chain uses TRBV18 with TRBJ2-2; D call uncertain. This CDR3 is built from 12 residues. V lost 6 bases to trimming and J lost 3 bases, with 5 bases between them. The germline V gene encodes CDR1 KGHSH and CDR2 LQKENI. CDR3 amino acids: CASSSDTGELFF. The CDR3 DNA reads as TGTGCCAGCTCCAGCGACACCGGGGAGCTGTTTTTT.

The chain combines TRBV24-1 with TRBJ1-1; tentative D call: TRBD1 (5 bases). Trimming took 4 bases from V and 1 from J, leaving 6 bases between them. The CDR3 is 13 residues long. Germline V gene sequence: CDR1 KGHDR, CDR2 SFDVKD. The CDR3 is CATSDRANTEAFF. As DNA, the CDR3 is TGTGCCACCAGTGACAGGGCGAACACTGAAGCTTTCTTT.

The chain combines TRBV7-9 with TRBJ2-3; 8 bases map to TRBD2. The J segment lost 2 bases and the V segment lost 6 bases, leaving 7 bases of the junction unmatched. The length of the CDR3 is 15 residues. In germline, CDR1 is SEHNR, CDR2 FQNEAQ (reference sequence). CDR3 DNA: TGTGCCAGCAGTACCGGGGGGGGAACCACAGATACGCAGTATTTT. Translating it yields CASSTGGGTTDTQYF.

This clone has just one count. V and J are TRBV7-8 and TRBJ1-1; D gene uncertain. The germline gives CDR1 SGHVS, CDR2 FQNEAQ. The V gene lost 5 bases and the J gene lost 0 bases, with 13 bases spanning the gap. The length of the CDR3 is 15 residues. The CDR3 region is CASSRATGLNTEAFF. CDR3 DNA: TGTGCCAGCAGCCGAGCGACGGGTTTGAACACTGAAGCTTTCTTT. Combining the CDR3 with reference TRBV7-8 and TRBJ1-1 gives the whole variable domain GAGVSQSPRYKVAKRGQDVALRCDPISGHVSLFWYQQALGQGPEFLTYFQNEAQLDKSGLPSDRFFAERPEGSVSTLKIQRTQQEDSAVYLCASSRATGLNTEAFFGQGTRLTVV.

The chain has TRBV9 and TRBJ2-3, with 9 bases identical to TRBD2. CDR1 is SGDLS and CDR2 is YYNGEE in the germline V gene. V dropped 1 base and J dropped 2; count of bases not matched to a gene: 14. The CDR3 sequence is 19 residues long. CDR3 DNA sequence: TGTGCCAGCAGCGTAAAGGCGGGTAGTGCGGGGGGGCTCACAGATACGCAGTATTTT. This codes for CASSVKAGSAGGLTDTQYF.

The chain recombines TRBV7-2 with TRBJ2-7; the D is unclear. Trimming shortened V by 6 bases and J by 1 base, and 13 bases separated the two germline ends. CDR3 length: 14 amino acids. Germline values: CDR1 SGHTA, CDR2 FQGNSA. Here the CDR3 DNA reads TGTGCCAGCAGTCAAGACCAAGCGTCCTACGAGCAGTACTTC. This gives the protein CASSQDQASYEQYF.

V gene TRBV24-1 combines with J gene TRBJ2-7, with 7 nucleotides matching TRBD2. V gave up 4 bases and J gave up 2 bases; unmatched junction bases: 19. Germline CDR1 KGHDR, CDR2 SFDVKD. The CDR3 loop spans 19 amino acids. CDR3 loop: CATSEGFHRGAGVTYEQYF. CDR3 bases: TGTGCCACCAGTGAGGGCTTTCACCGAGGGGCGGGGGTCACCTACGAGCAGTACTTC.

The chain couples TRBV5-4 to TRBJ1-2; D might be TRBD1 (6 bases). This CDR3 is built from 13 residues. Germline V gene data show CDR1 as SGHNT and CDR2 as YYREEE (reference sequence). The germline V and J ends were trimmed by 4 bases and 7 bases, with 14 bases remaining between them. In DNA, the CDR3 is TGTGCCAGCAGCGACACAGGGAGGGCTGGCTACACCTTC. Translation gives CASSDTGRAGYTF.

This clone was seen only once. The CDR3 DNA is TGTGCCAGCAGCGCGGTGGCAGGGAAGACCGGGGAGCTGTTTTTT. Its translation is CASSAVAGKTGELFF. This chain links TRBV5-4 with TRBJ2-2; D is possibly TRBD1 (5 bases). Germline V gives CDR1 SGHNT, CDR2 YYREEE (reference sequence). The V end lost 4 bases, the J end lost 5 bases, and 15 bases lay between the germline ends. CDR3 size: 15 residues.

The chain combines TRBV7-9 with TRBJ2-2; no firm D call. V lost 5 bases and J 2 bases, leaving 9 bases between the germline ends. Germline loops: CDR1 SEHNR, CDR2 FQNEAQ (reference sequence). The CDR3 has 14 amino acids. The CDR3 loop is CASSPFSNTGELFF. In nucleotides, the CDR3 is TGTGCCAGCAGCCCCTTTTCCAACACCGGGGAGCTGTTTTTT.

The chain uses TRBV10-2 and TRBJ1-1; TRBD1 matches 9 bases. Germline CDR1 and CDR2: WSHSY and SAAADI. The CDR3 is 15 amino acids. With V trimmed by 2 bases and J by 1 base, 2 bases remained unmatched. CDR3 loop: CASSEPDRGNTEAFF. The CDR3 region has the DNA TGCGCCAGCAGTGAGCCGGACAGGGGGAACACTGAAGCTTTCTTT.

The genes are TRBV29-1 and TRBJ2-3; 12 bases line up with TRBD1. The CDR3 covers 17 residues. Germline-derived CDR1 and CDR2 are SQVTM and ANQGSEA. V dropped 4 bases and J dropped 2; count of bases not matched to a gene: 10. For the CDR3, the DNA is TGCAGCGTTGCCGGGGACAGGGGGCCTATACTCACAGATACGCAGTATTTT. Protein sequence: CSVAGDRGPILTDTQYF.

The CDR3 spells CASSIAGGVGEKLFF. CDR3 nucleotide sequence: TGTGCCAGTAGTATTGCGGGGGGAGTCGGTGAAAAACTGTTTTTT. V usage is TRBV19 and J usage is TRBJ1-4; TRBD1 is a possible D gene (5 bases). The CDR3 spans 15 residues. Trimming took 3 bases from V and 7 from J, leaving 15 bases between them. Germline loops: CDR1 LNHDA, CDR2 SQIVND (reference sequence).

The rearrangement uses TRBV27 and TRBJ2-7; TRBD1 is a possible D gene (5 bases). This CDR3 is built from 12 residues. V lost 5 bases and J lost 5, with 10 bases in between. CDR1 MNHEY and CDR2 SMNVEV come from the germline V gene (reference sequence). The CDR3 is CASSPQGHEQYF. Here the CDR3 DNA reads TGTGCCAGCAGTCCCCAGGGCCACGAGCAGTACTTC.

This chain uses TRBV5-1 with TRBJ1-6; 10 bases line up with TRBD1. The CDR3 has 17 amino acids. Germline V gene sequence: CDR1 SGHRS, CDR2 YFSETQ. Trimming cost V 0 bases and J 1 base; bases outside gene matches: 1. CDR3 region: CASSLEDRGSYNSPLHF. In DNA, the CDR3 is TGCGCCAGCAGCTTGGAGGACAGGGGGTCCTATAATTCACCCCTCCACTTT.

CDR3 sequence (DNA): TGTGCCAGTAGCGACAGGGCGGGTCGGAATCAGCCCCAGCATTTT. Protein sequence: CASSDRAGRNQPQHF. The V gene is TRBV19, the J gene TRBJ1-5; TRBD1 aligns across 7 bases. With V trimmed by 6 bases and J by 4 bases, 9 bases remained unmatched. The germline gives CDR1 LNHDA, CDR2 SQIVND (reference sequence). This CDR3 region has 15 residues.

The rearrangement links TRBV2 to TRBJ2-1; 10 bases are a match to TRBD2. The CDR3 is made up of 16 amino acids. Looked up from germline, CDR1 is SNHLY and CDR2 is FYNNEI. The V segment lost 6 bases and the J segment 0 bases; nucleotides outside the gene matches: 5. CDR3 nucleotides: TGTGCCAGCAGGGCTAGCGGGGGAAGCTCCTACAATGAGCAGTTCTTC. It encodes CASRASGGSSYNEQFF.

This clone was detected once. This sequence joins TRBV21-1 and TRBJ1-6; the D segment call TRBD1 is taken from the table without a DNA check. TRBV21-1 is a recognized pseudogene. This CDR3 region has 22 residues. The CDR3 spells CASSKARNYTGTGDAYGAPLHF. The CDR3 bases are TGTGCCAGCAGCAAAGCGAGGAATTATACCGGGACAGGGGACGCGTACGGGGCACCCCTCCACTTT.

This clone was seen more than once but under ten times. The chain combines TRBV6-6 with TRBJ2-5; no reliable D call. Germline CDR1 MNHNY, CDR2 SVGAGI (reference sequence). This CDR3 has 12 amino acids. Trimming left V 7 bases short and J 4 bases short, with 10 bases between. The DNA for the CDR3 is TGTGCCAGCAAGAGAGCCGGAGAGACCCAGTACTTC. Protein product: CASKRAGETQYF.

This chain joins TRBV11-2 and TRBJ2-1, with unresolved D. This CDR3 is 11 amino acids long. V lost 0 bases and J lost 13, with 7 bases in between. CDR1 and CDR2 (germline): SGHAT, FQNNGV. The DNA for the CDR3 is TGTGCCAGCAGCTTAGATCAGGTCCAGTTCTTC. Encoded protein: CASSLDQVQFF.